Following are 8 T cell receptor beta chains from one sample sequenced in a study of shared clonotypes between healthy human individuals. Assay: immunoSEQ multiplex PCR; the TCRdb copy retains only in-frame clones and omits some. The sample includes a few million clones, more than 90% of them seen just once. What was sequenced was naive CD4+ T cells sorted from blood. Subset indicated: CD45RA+ positively selected. The receptor source for this set is a man aged 18 to 30 in good health.

This sequence joins TRBV27 and TRBJ2-7; D possibly corresponds to TRBD2 (5 bases). The CDR3 covers 16 residues. V shed 0 bases and J shed 0 bases, with 12 bases lying between them. Germline V gene sequence: CDR1 MNHEY, CDR2 SMNVEV (reference sequence). The CDR3 is CASSLSEGMPSYEQYF. The CDR3 nucleotides are TGTGCCAGCAGTTTATCAGAGGGCATGCCCTCCTACGAGCAGTACTTC.

The chain recombines TRBV27 with TRBJ2-3; 14 bases align to TRBD2. Losses at the gene ends were 6 bases for V and 3 bases for J; bases not matched to a gene: 11. In germline, CDR1 is MNHEY, CDR2 SMNVEV (reference sequence). CDR3 length: 18 amino acids. The CDR3 loop is CASSLGTSGRKITDTQYF. The DNA of the CDR3 is TGTGCCAGCAGCCTCGGGACTAGCGGGAGAAAGATTACAGATACGCAGTATTTT.

The chain employs TRBV2 and TRBJ2-3; D may be TRBD1 or TRBD2 (5 bases each). Trimming removed 6 bases at V and 2 bases at J, with 12 bases between. CDR1 is SNHLY, CDR2 FYNNEI, per germline. The CDR3 runs 14 residues. The CDR3, as DNA: TGTGCCAGCAGAGACCGGGACCTCACAGATACGCAGTATTTT. It codes for CASRDRDLTDTQYF.

The rearrangement uses TRBV5-1 and TRBJ2-7; TRBD2 agrees at 10 bases. J was trimmed by 6 bases and V by 4 bases; bases with no gene match: 7. In germline, CDR1 is SGHRS, CDR2 YFSETQ. The CDR3 sequence is 14 residues long. DNA of the CDR3: TGCGCCAGCAGCCCCGGGACTAGCGTAGGCGAGCAGTACTTC. This translates into CASSPGTSVGEQYF.

The gene calls are TRBV2 and TRBJ2-1; possibly TRBD2 for D (6 bases). Trimming pared 3 bases from V and 0 bases from J, leaving 15 bases between. CDR3 size: 17 residues. CDR1 is SNHLY, CDR2 FYNNEI, per germline. The CDR3 DNA reads as TGTGCCAGCAGTGAGAACCCTAGCGTCAGCTCCTACAATGAGCAGTTCTTC. Encoded protein: CASSENPSVSSYNEQFF.

This chain links TRBV9 with TRBJ1-4, with D possibly TRBD1 on 5 matching bases. Germline CDR1 SGDLS, CDR2 YYNGEE. Trimming pared 3 bases from V and 0 bases from J, leaving 24 bases between. This CDR3 has 20 amino acids. CDR3 residues: CASSAWGNGAEEATNEKLFF. The DNA for the CDR3 is TGTGCCAGCAGCGCCTGGGGGAATGGGGCAGAGGAAGCAACTAATGAAAAACTGTTTTTT. Based on the CDR3 plus reference TRBV9 and TRBJ1-4, the full variable domain is DSGVTQTPKHLITATGQRVTLRCSPRSGDLSVYWYQQSLDQGLQFLIQYYNGEERAKGNILERFSAQQFPDLHSELNLSSLELGDSALYFCASSAWGNGAEEATNEKLFFGSGTQLSVL.

There are a few counts of this clone. The genes are TRBV11-2 and TRBJ1-6; D is perhaps TRBD1 (6 bases). The CDR3 runs 17 residues. CDR1 and CDR2 from the germline V gene are SGHAT and FQNNGV. Trimming removed 2 bases at V and 7 bases at J, with 18 bases between. CDR3 sequence: CASSLWGDQGSNSPLHF. The CDR3 DNA sequence: TGTGCCAGCAGCTTATGGGGCGATCAGGGGTCAAATTCACCCCTCCACTTT.

This sequence joins TRBV28 and TRBJ2-1, with a weak D call TRBD1 (5 bases). V was cut by 2 bases and J by 3 bases, with 14 bases left in between. The V gene's germline CDR1 is MDHEN and CDR2 SYDVKM. The length of the CDR3 is 16 residues. In DNA, the CDR3 is TGTGCCAGCAGTTTAGGGGCCAGGGCGCTCTACAATGAGCAGTTCTTC. Its protein product is CASSLGARALYNEQFF. The full variable domain, completed using reference TRBV28 and TRBJ2-1, is DVKVTQSSRYLVKRTGEKVFLECVQDMDHENMFWYRQDPGLGLRLIYFSYDVKMKEKGDIPEGYSVSREKKERFSLILESASTNQTSMYLCASSLGARALYNEQFFGPGTRLTVL.